A single sample is the source of the 10 T cell receptor beta chains below, sequenced in a study of T cells in women clearing cervical HPV infection. Data came from immunoSEQ multiplex PCR; TCRdb stores just in-frame clones and leaves some out. Recorded for this sample: tens of thousands of clones. The sample comprised blood buffy coat. The receptors were gathered from a woman between 18 and 70 years old with a cervical HPV16 infection that either progressed to CIN3+ or cleared (not recorded which).

Note on this clone: Read sequence stops 3 residues before the CDR3 end, and the germline J gene provides the missing end. The J gene is TRBJ2-1, the V gene TRBV7-3, with TRBD2 matching over 9 bases. Germline CDR1 and CDR2: SGHTA and FQGTGA. CDR3 size: 16 residues. V shed 0 bases, J shed 6 bases, and the junction held 6 bases outside the gene matches. The chain's CDR3 is CASSLTASSGGNEQFF. The CDR3 DNA, read in part, is TGTGCCAGCAGCTTAACTGCCAGTAGCGGGGGCAATGAG.

Regarding this clone: The CDR3 is cut off 3 residues early in the read; its end comes from the germline J gene. The J gene is TRBJ1-6, the V gene TRBV10-3, with TRBD1 matching over 8 bases. Germline CDR1 ENHRY, CDR2 SYGVKD. This CDR3 contains 15 residues. Trimming at V came to 11 bases and at J to 10 bases, leaving 16 bases not matched to a gene. The sequenced part of the CDR3 DNA is TGTGCCGTCACTGCGACAGGGGAGTTTGGCTCACCC. Its translation: CAVTATGEFGSP. In full, the CDR3 is CAVTATGEFGSPLHF.

As for this clone: Read sequence stops 3 residues before the CDR3 end, and the germline J gene provides the missing end. The chain is built from TRBV28 and TRBJ2-5, with 7 bases fitting TRBD1. The germline V gene encodes CDR1 MDHEN and CDR2 SYDVKM. The length of the CDR3 is 14 residues. Trimming removed 3 bases from V and 2 bases from J; junction bases left unmatched: 3. The sequenced part of the CDR3 DNA is TGTGCCAGCAGTTTGCCGGGACAGCAAGAGACC. This sequence encodes CASSLPGQQET. The complete CDR3 sequence is CASSLPGQQETQYF.

With regard to this clone: Read coverage stops 3 residues before the CDR3 terminus; the germline J gene supplies the remainder. The rearrangement joins TRBV6-4 to TRBJ2-2; D is perhaps TRBD1 (5 bases). The CDR3 runs to 14 residues. CDR1 MRHNA and CDR2 SNTAGT come from the germline V gene. V was shortened by 2 bases and J by 5 bases, with 9 bases between the two germline ends. CDR3 DNA (partial): TGTGCCAGCAGTGACGGCAGGGCGACCGGGGAG. Its protein product is CASSDGRATGE. The entire CDR3 protein reads CASSDGRATGELFF.

Concerning this clone: Sequencing ends 3 residues short of the CDR3 end; the germline J gene provides the rest. The rearrangement links TRBV7-9 to TRBJ2-1, with 7 bases fitting TRBD1. The junction had 5 bases not matched to a gene; V was cut back by 3 bases and J by 6 bases. This CDR3 contains 14 residues. Germline CDR1 reads SEHNR; CDR2 reads FQNEAQ (reference sequence). CDR3 protein: CASSLNAGGNEQFF. The CDR3 DNA, read in part, is TGTGCCAGCAGCTTGAATGCAGGGGGCAATGAG.

Remarks on this clone: The sequence runs out 3 residues before the end of the CDR3; the remainder is reconstructed from the germline J gene. The V call is TRBV19, the J call TRBJ1-4, with 9 bases aligning to TRBD1. The CDR3 covers 21 residues. The germline V gene has CDR1 LNHDA and CDR2 SQIVND (reference sequence). The chain's CDR3 is CASSIIFLGQGGRSGANVLFF. CDR3 DNA, as far as it was read: TGTGCCAGTAGTATTATTTTTTTGGGACAGGGTGGACGTTCTGGGGCCAACGTA.

A remark on this clone: The read gets to within 3 residues of the CDR3 end, and the germline J gene fills in the rest. The rearrangement uses TRBV2 and TRBJ1-1, with a weak D call TRBD1 (5 bases). Germline V gene sequence: CDR1 SNHLY, CDR2 FYNNEI. The CDR3 is 13 amino acids. V was trimmed by 4 bases and J by 7 bases, leaving 13 bases between them. The CDR3 protein is CASSGPQRGEAFF. The part of the CDR3 DNA that was read is TGTGCCAGCAGTGGACCTCAGAGGGGTGAA.

Concerning this clone: The missing CDR3 end, 3 residues past where the read stops, is filled in from the germline J gene. V and J are TRBV20-1 and TRBJ2-7, with 13 bases that match TRBD2. V gave up 1 base and J gave up 4 bases; unmatched junction bases: 1. Germline assignment: CDR1 DFQATT and CDR2 SNEGSKA (reference sequence). The CDR3 sequence is 14 residues long. The CDR3 sequence is CSARGLAGGYEQYF. The DNA read from the CDR3 is TGCAGTGCTAGAGGACTAGCGGGGGGTTACGAG.

To note about this clone: The sequence runs out 3 residues before the end of the CDR3; the remainder is reconstructed from the germline J gene. The J gene is TRBJ2-2, the V gene TRBV4-1, with TRBD2 matching over 8 bases. Per germline, CDR1 MGHRA and CDR2 YSYEKL. J lost 3 bases, V lost 4 bases, and 10 bases had no gene match. The CDR3 totals 17 residues. Incomplete CDR3 DNA: TGCGCCAGCAGCCGCTCTTACGGGGGGGCCGACACCGGGGAG. Its translation: CASSRSYGGADTGE. The complete CDR3 protein is CASSRSYGGADTGELFF.

Worth noting for this clone: The read falls 3 residues short of the CDR3 end, and the missing part is taken from the germline J gene. The V gene is TRBV19, the J gene TRBJ1-5, with D perhaps TRBD1 (6 bases). The CDR3 is made up of 18 amino acids. Germline V gene lookup returns CDR1 LNHDA and CDR2 SQIVND (reference sequence). V gave up 4 bases and J gave up 7 bases, with 26 bases separating them. The covered CDR3 bases are TGTGCCAGTAGTACCCGAACCGATACCACAGGGAGTAGACAGCCC. Protein product: CASSTRTDTTGSRQP. The complete CDR3 protein is CASSTRTDTTGSRQPQHF.